This paragraph reports one T cell receptor beta chain. The same CDR3 can be traced to other DNA sequences in this sample. This sample was included in a study of cytomegalovirus exposure and HLA in healthy donors. 60 Vbeta and 13 Jbeta primers were used in PCR. TCRdb keeps only in-frame clones here, not all; method: immunoSEQ multiplex PCR. The table has approximately 74,000 clones, approximately 71% seen once. This sequence originates from a man in his fifties or sixties in good health and CMV-seropositive. The material sequenced was PBMCs.

The CDR3 spells CASSGGGSANTGELFF. The CDR3 DNA reads TGCGCCAGCAGCGGGGGGGGGTCCGCGAACACCGGGGAGCTGTTTTTT. The chain couples TRBV5-1 to TRBJ2-2, with TRBD2 matching 7 bases. The CDR3 runs 16 residues. CDR1 and CDR2 from the germline V gene are SGHRS and YFSETQ. The trim removed 4 bases at V and 0 bases at J, leaving 6 bases unmatched.